This passage covers 8 T cell receptor beta chains from one sample sequenced in a study of Graves' ophthalmopathy and Graves' hyperthyroidism. Investigators amplified TCR beta CDR3 regions from RNA transcripts. The workflow started with a first-round RT-PCR run with HTBI primers and then moved on to a second-round multiplex PCR. One entry per CDR3 protein, called by TCRdb with MiXCR from the multiplex PCR reads. The sample carries about 660,000 distinct CDR3 sequences, roughly 39% recorded once. The source material was peripheral blood. These receptors were collected from an adult man with Graves' ophthalmopathy.

The chain links TRBV7-6 to TRBJ1-4; a possible D gene is TRBD1 (5 bases). Trimming shortened V by 1 base and J by 7 bases, and 13 bases separated the two germline ends. Per germline, CDR1 SGHVS and CDR2 FNYEAQ. The CDR3 is 15 amino acids. CDR3 nucleotide sequence: TGTGCCAGCAGCTTAGGTGGGGGGATCACTGAAAAACTGTTTTTT. This translates into CASSLGGGITEKLFF.

The J gene is TRBJ1-2, the V gene TRBV12-3 or TRBV12-4; 11 nucleotides match TRBD1. The CDR3 is 16 amino acids. Trimming at V came to 5 bases and at J to 5 bases, leaving 10 bases not matched to a gene. The CDR3 DNA reads TGTGCCAGCAGTCCACCCCCGGGACAGGGGGGTTATGGCTACACCTTC. Residues: CASSPPPGQGGYGYTF.

The gene calls are TRBV4-2 and TRBJ2-2; D is unresolved. Germline V gene data show CDR1 as LGHNA and CDR2 as YNFKEQ. CDR3 length: 15 residues. With 3 bases removed from V and 4 bases from J, the gap between germline ends came to 12 bases. CDR3: CASSHSEAVTGELFF. DNA for the CDR3: TGTGCCAGCAGCCATTCCGAGGCGGTCACCGGGGAGCTGTTTTTT.

At least ten counts were recorded for this clonotype. The CDR3 region is CASSLEVGGPYEQYF. The CDR3 DNA follows: TGTGCCAGCAGCTTAGAGGTGGGGGGGCCGTACGAGCAGTACTTC. The chain combines TRBV7-6 with TRBJ2-7, with a tentative D call TRBD2 (7 bases). This CDR3 spans 15 amino acids. Germline lookup yields CDR1 SGHVS and CDR2 FNYEAQ. V was cut by 1 base and J by 4 bases, with 14 bases left in between.

This clonotype has a single count. CDR3 DNA sequence: TGTGCCATCAACGGAGACAGGGGACGCCACGAGCAGTACTTC. Its translation: CAINGDRGRHEQYF. The chain links TRBV10-3 to TRBJ2-7; 8 bases map to TRBD1. This CDR3 region has 14 residues. The germline CDR1 and CDR2 sequences are ENHRY and SYGVKD. Losses at the gene ends were 7 bases for V and 5 bases for J; bases not matched to a gene: 10.

Note on this clonotype: A much larger clone is a single base away; this may be a read error. V usage is TRBV12-3 or TRBV12-4 and J usage is TRBJ1-5; the D is unclear. Trimming cost V 2 bases and J 5 bases, with 10 bases left between them. The CDR3 has 14 residues. The CDR3 region has the DNA TGTGCCAGCAGTTTATCGACAACAGATCAGCCCCAGCATTTT. Translation gives CASSLSTTDQPQHF.

The chain links TRBV20-1 to TRBJ1-2; TRBD1 aligns across 10 bases. This CDR3 region has 16 residues. Germline V gene sequence: CDR1 DFQATT, CDR2 SNEGSKA (reference sequence). V lost 5 bases, J lost 5 bases, and 14 bases stayed unmatched. CDR3 residues: CSAWGSADRGMYGYTF. The CDR3, as DNA: TGCAGTGCTTGGGGCTCAGCGGACAGGGGGATGTATGGCTACACCTTC.

In its sample, this clonotype was seen many times. The chain couples TRBV3-1 to TRBJ1-4; 8 positions match TRBD1. The germline V gene has CDR1 LGHDT and CDR2 YNNKEL (reference sequence). The CDR3 sequence is 13 residues long. The junction had 7 bases not matched to a gene; V was cut back by 8 bases and J by 8 bases. CDR3 sequence reads: CASGTGGGEKLFF. Here the CDR3 DNA reads TGTGCCAGCGGAACAGGGGGTGGAGAAAAACTGTTTTTT.